A selection of T cell receptor beta chains follows, all from one sample in a study of identical twins. TCRdb re-analysed the 5' RACE reads in MiXCR, keeping a single row per CDR3 protein. Of some 320,000 distinct CDR3 sequences listed, more than 9% are singletons. This sample also appeared in a second study, on yellow fever vaccine responses in identical twins.

Sequencing was performed on CD8+ T cells sorted from blood. The receptors originated from a woman aged 18-30 years in good health. The CDR3 runs from the conserved cysteine through the conserved F or W. The order of the fields is J gene, D gene, clone size, V gene, CDR3 protein, CDR3 DNA. The D gene is left open where the match is weak. Clone sizes are given selectively: once, few, many, or a class where the clone is expanded.

>TRBJ2-6|.|few|TRBV5-1
CASSLDGNSGANVLTF
TGCGCCAGCAGCTTGGATGGGAACTCTGGGGCCAACGTCCTGACTTTC
>TRBJ2-2|.|.|TRBV7-8
CASSLVYRDPNTGELFF
TGTGCCAGCAGCTTAGTGTATCGGGATCCGAACACCGGGGAGCTGTTTTTT
>TRBJ2-1|.|few|TRBV6-5
CASSYRGDEQFF
TGTGCCAGCAGTTACCGGGGAGATGAGCAGTTCTTC
>TRBJ1-1|.|few|TRBV28
CASSLGKHTEAFF
TGTGCCAGCAGTTTGGGAAAACACACTGAAGCTTTCTTT
>TRBJ2-3|.|.|TRBV27
CASSLLERTDTQYF
TGTGCCAGCAGTTTACTAGAGAGAACAGATACGCAGTATTTT
>TRBJ2-2|.|.|TRBV12-3/TRBV12-4
CASSLPDIFANTGELFF
TGTGCCAGCAGTTTACCGGACATATTCGCGAACACCGGGGAGCTGTTTTTT
>TRBJ2-6|.|.|TRBV10-3
CAISDRGDSGANVLTF
TGTGCCATCAGTGATAGGGGTGACTCTGGGGCCAACGTCCTGACTTTC
>TRBJ1-2|.|.|TRBV5-4
CASSLEASRNYGYTF
TGTGCCAGCAGCTTGGAGGCCAGCAGAAACTATGGCTACACCTTC
>TRBJ2-3|.|.|TRBV5-1
CASSLSVSGWFTDTQYF
TGCGCCAGCAGCTTGTCAGTCTCAGGGTGGTTCACAGATACGCAGTATTTT
>TRBJ1-2|.|many|TRBV20-1
CSARDSETYGYTF
TGCAGTGCTAGAGATAGTGAAACCTATGGCTACACCTTC
>TRBJ1-2|.|.|TRBV7-2
CASSLEDLGGYTF
TGTGCCAGCAGCTTAGAGGACCTTGGGGGCTACACCTTC
>TRBJ2-7|TRBD2|few|TRBV6-1
CASSEIPLAGGLDEQYF
TGTGCCAGCAGTGAAATTCCACTAGCGGGAGGGCTAGACGAGCAGTACTTC
>TRBJ2-5|TRBD1|few|TRBV6-2/TRBV6-3
CASSYAGTGSALAQYF
TGTGCCAGCAGTTACGCCGGGACAGGGTCGGCATTGGCCCAGTACTTC
>TRBJ1-1|TRBD1|few|TRBV13
CASSLETGRAEAFF
TGTGCCAGCAGCTTAGAGACAGGGCGAGCTGAAGCTTTCTTT
>TRBJ2-7|.|.|TRBV7-9
CASGRYYEQYF
TGTGCCTCGGGGCGGTATTACGAGCAGTACTTC
>TRBJ2-1|TRBD1|many|TRBV29-1
CSVEDPRTGGYNEQFF
TGCAGCGTTGAAGATCCCCGGACAGGGGGGTACAATGAGCAGTTCTTC
>TRBJ2-7|TRBD2|.|TRBV29-1
CSVPGLANSYEQYF
TGCAGCGTGCCGGGACTAGCGAACTCCTACGAGCAGTACTTC
>TRBJ2-7|.|few|TRBV28
CASSQGWDYEQYF
TGTGCCAGCAGCCAAGGGTGGGACTACGAGCAGTACTTC
>TRBJ2-1|TRBD2|few|TRBV7-9
CASSPKRGATYNEQFF
TGTGCCAGCAGCCCGAAGCGGGGGGCCACCTACAATGAGCAGTTCTTC
>TRBJ2-3|.|.|TRBV24-1
CATSDFQGSTDTQYF
TGTGCCACCAGTGATTTCCAGGGGAGTACAGATACGCAGTATTTT
>TRBJ2-6|.|few|TRBV20-1
CSARDLNPSGANVLTF
TGCAGTGCTAGAGATCTGAATCCATCTGGGGCCAACGTCCTGACTTTC
>TRBJ1-1|.|few|TRBV27
CASSLFDQNTEAFF
TGTGCCAGCAGTTTATTCGACCAGAACACTGAAGCTTTCTTT
>TRBJ2-1|.|.|TRBV28
CASSSYTQGPLNNEQFF
TGTGCCAGCAGTTCCTACACCCAGGGGCCCCTTAACAATGAGCAGTTCTTC
>TRBJ1-5|.|.|TRBV10-3
CATPRMGFLAGSNQPQHF
TGTGCCACCCCTCGGATGGGGTTTTTAGCAGGGAGCAATCAGCCCCAGCATTTT
>TRBJ2-3|.|.|TRBV6-5
CASSYGQSDTQYF
TGTGCCAGCAGTTACGGGCAGTCAGATACGCAGTATTTT
>TRBJ1-1|.|few|TRBV6-6
CASSPGLSEAFF
TGTGCCAGCAGCCCAGGACTTTCTGAAGCTTTCTTT
>TRBJ2-3|TRBD2|few|TRBV7-2
CASSTLAGTDTQYF
TGTGCCAGCAGCACACTAGCGGGCACAGATACGCAGTATTTT
>TRBJ2-7|TRBD2|.|TRBV12-3/TRBV12-4
CASSPAGLAAYEQYF
TGTGCCAGCAGCCCAGCGGGACTAGCAGCATACGAGCAGTACTTC
>TRBJ2-2|.|few|TRBV14
CASSQDPWGGPRELFF
TGTGCCAGCAGCCAAGACCCCTGGGGGGGCCCCAGGGAGCTGTTTTTT
>TRBJ2-1|TRBD2|.|TRBV13
CASRGLAGVSGSYEQFF
TGTGCCAGCAGGGGACTAGCGGGAGTTAGCGGGAGTTATGAGCAGTTCTTC
>TRBJ2-5|TRBD2|few|TRBV29-1
CSVDSLAGGTQYF
TGCAGCGTTGACAGTCTAGCGGGTGGGACCCAGTACTTC
>TRBJ2-2|.|few|TRBV9
CASSVGSARSGELFF
TGTGCCAGCAGCGTAGGGTCAGCCAGGTCCGGGGAGCTGTTTTTT
>TRBJ2-2|TRBD2|.|TRBV6-2/TRBV6-3
CASSLLRVAGDLGELFF
TGTGCCAGCAGTCTCCTCAGGGTAGCGGGAGATCTCGGGGAGCTGTTTTTT
>TRBJ2-7|TRBD2|.|TRBV15
CATSRERGGSYEQYF
TGTGCCACCAGCAGAGAACGCGGGGGATCCTACGAGCAGTACTTC
>TRBJ2-1|.|many|TRBV24-1
CATSDLEGNNRNEQFF
TGTGCCACCAGTGATTTGGAGGGTAACAATCGAAATGAGCAGTTCTTC
>TRBJ1-1|.|few|TRBV4-1
CASSQDPENTEAFF
TGCGCCAGCAGCCAAGATCCGGAGAACACTGAAGCTTTCTTT
>TRBJ2-1|.|.|TRBV20-1
CSACLAPYNEQFF
TGCAGTGCTTGTTTAGCGCCTTACAATGAGCAGTTCTTC
>TRBJ1-1|.|few|TRBV28
CASSPSVLMNTEAFF
TGTGCCAGCAGCCCATCCGTCCTCATGAACACTGAAGCTTTCTTT
>TRBJ1-4|.|many|TRBV3-1
CASSQDRQSFEKLFF
TGTGCCAGCAGCCAAGATCGACAGAGTTTTGAAAAACTGTTTTTT
>TRBJ1-4|.|.|TRBV5-1
CASSLRGRKLFF
TGCGCCAGCAGCTTACGGGGGAGGAAACTGTTTTTT
>TRBJ2-3|.|few|TRBV2
CASNGRREGGTDTQYF
TGTGCCAGCAATGGTCGCAGGGAGGGGGGCACAGATACGCAGTATTTT
>TRBJ2-1|.|.|TRBV12-3/TRBV12-4
CASSPSASSYNEQFF
TGTGCCAGCAGTCCTAGCGCGAGCTCCTACAATGAGCAGTTCTTC
>TRBJ1-2|.|.|TRBV19
CASSIGDYGYTF
TGTGCCAGTAGTATCGGAGATTATGGCTACACCTTC
>TRBJ2-3|.|.|TRBV20-1
CSAGTRGYTDTQYF
TGCAGTGCTGGGACACGAGGGTACACAGATACGCAGTATTTT
>TRBJ2-3|TRBD2|.|TRBV6-2/TRBV6-3
CASSRLAGLGSDTQYF
TGTGCCAGCAGCAGACTAGCGGGACTAGGGTCAGATACGCAGTATTTT
>TRBJ2-4|TRBD1|.|TRBV10-3
CAIRDPGQLAKNIQYF
TGTGCCATCAGAGATCCGGGACAGCTAGCCAAAAACATTCAGTACTTC
>TRBJ2-5|.|.|TRBV27
CASSSRQEHQGETQYF
TGTGCCAGCAGTTCCCGACAGGAACATCAGGGAGAGACCCAGTACTTC
>TRBJ1-5|.|many|TRBV7-8
CASSLAEGRWGNQPQHF
TGTGCCAGCAGCTTAGCGGAGGGCCGCTGGGGCAATCAGCCCCAGCATTTT
>TRBJ1-6|.|many|TRBV25-1
CASSEFVQTSPLHF
TGTGCCAGCAGTGAATTCGTACAGACTTCACCCCTCCACTTT
>TRBJ2-1|.|few|TRBV5-5
CASSFWEIGNEQFF
TGTGCCAGCAGCTTCTGGGAGATTGGCAATGAGCAGTTCTTC
>TRBJ2-3|TRBD2|.|TRBV20-1
CSAISGLATDTQYF
TGCAGTGCTATCTCGGGACTAGCGACAGATACGCAGTATTTT
>TRBJ2-7|.|.|TRBV21-1
CASSKTGKSYEQYF
TGTGCCAGCAGCAAAACAGGCAAGTCCTACGAGCAGTACTTC
>TRBJ2-1|.|few|TRBV28
CASSSLTRFSYEQFF
TGTGCCAGCAGTTCTTTGACTAGGTTTAGCTATGAGCAGTTCTTC
>TRBJ2-5|.|many|TRBV6-2/TRBV6-3
CASRLSLGAETQYF
TGTGCCAGCAGACTATCGCTCGGGGCAGAGACCCAGTACTTC
>TRBJ2-3|TRBD1|.|TRBV28
CASSSGTGVTDTQYF
TGTGCCAGCAGTTCAGGGACAGGGGTCACAGATACGCAGTATTTT
>TRBJ2-1|.|.|TRBV27
CASSSDGYYNEQFF
TGTGCCAGCAGTTCTGACGGCTACTACAATGAGCAGTTCTTC
>TRBJ2-7|.|.|TRBV12-3/TRBV12-4
CASSLPGEDYEQYF
TGTGCCAGCAGTCTCCCCGGAGAAGATTACGAGCAGTACTTC
>TRBJ2-7|TRBD2|.|TRBV7-3
CASSISGSDEQYF
TGTGCCAGCAGCATTAGCGGGAGTGACGAGCAGTACTTC
>TRBJ2-3|.|.|TRBV6-5
CASSYLASGALGDTQYF
TGTGCCAGCAGTTACCTGGCGTCCGGGGCCCTCGGTGATACGCAGTATTTT